This passage covers 27 T cell receptor beta chains from one sample sequenced in a study of CD8 T cells in ankylosing spondylitis. TCRdb reprocessed the 5' RACE reads with MiXCR, giving one entry per CDR3 protein. The sample holds about 540,000 distinct CDR3 sequences, 9.5% to 15% seen once. Overall study findings and caveats: Seemingly characteristic of ankylosing spondylitis blood was a TCR beta motif consisting of about 8 highly homologous variants.

Their antigen targets remain unknown. The sequencing input was blood, either unsorted or a sorted T cell fraction (not recorded which). The receptors were gathered from a male donor with ankylosing spondylitis.

The V and J genes are TRBV30 and TRBJ2-1, with TRBD2 matching over 9 bases. Per the germline V gene, CDR1 is GTSNPN and CDR2 is SVGIG (reference sequence). The CDR3 sequence is 15 residues long. J lost 10 bases, V lost 2 bases, and 12 bases had no gene match. The DNA of the CDR3 is TGTGCCTGGAGTCTCCCGCGGGAGGGCAAAGGGGAGCAGTTCTTC. It codes for CAWSLPREGKGEQFF.

This clonotype was counted many times. Relative to the germline gene, one junction end is altered; a read error may explain this. The CDR3 protein is CSASDGNF. In nucleotides, the CDR3 is TGCAGTGCTTCCGACGGGAACTTC. The rearrangement joins TRBV20-1 to TRBJ2-7, with D possibly matching TRBD2 (5 bases). There are 8 residues in the CDR3. CDR1 is DFQATT and CDR2 is SNEGSKA in the germline V gene (reference sequence).

The table lists this clonotype with a few counts. As DNA, the CDR3 is TGTGCCAGCTCCCCTTCGCGAATGAGCGATGAGCAGTTCTTC. Amino acid sequence: CASSPSRMSDEQFF. The chain joins TRBV18 to TRBJ2-1; D remains unclear. CDR3 size: 14 residues. Trimming pared 6 bases from V and 8 bases from J, leaving 17 bases between. The germline V gene has CDR1 KGHSH and CDR2 LQKENI. Full variable domain (rest looked up from reference TRBV18 and TRBJ2-1): NAGVMQNPRHLVRRRGQEARLRCSPMKGHSHVYWYRQLPEEGLKFMVYLQKENIIDESGMPKERFSAEFPKEGPSILRIQQVVRGDSAAYFCASSPSRMSDEQFFGPGTRLTVL.

This clonotype was counted only a few times. The V and J genes are TRBV29-1 and TRBJ2-5; 8 bases are shared with TRBD2. V gave up 2 bases and J gave up 2 bases; unmatched junction bases: 7. Germline loops: CDR1 SQVTM, CDR2 ANQGSEA. The CDR3 contains 15 residues. The CDR3 loop reads CSVESGGLRQETQYF. The CDR3 region has the DNA TGCAGCGTTGAAAGCGGGGGCTTGAGGCAAGAGACCCAGTACTTC.

This clonotype was detected ten times or more. V usage is TRBV29-1 and J usage is TRBJ1-1, with unresolved D. CDR3 size: 13 residues. Germline V gene data show CDR1 as SQVTM and CDR2 as ANQGSEA. The ends were cut back, 1 base at V and 1 base at J, with 7 bases in the middle. The CDR3, as DNA: TGCAGCGTTGAAGTTGTGAGGAACACTGAAGCTTTCTTT. This encodes CSVEVVRNTEAFF.

This clonotype appeared a few times. CDR3 bases: TGTGCCAGCATCCGGGCCGATAATGAGCAGTTCTTC. Translation gives CASIRADNEQFF. The chain combines TRBV7-9 with TRBJ2-1; the D is unclear. The CDR3 length is 12 residues. Germline V CDR1 and CDR2: SEHNR, FQNEAQ (reference sequence). V gave up 7 bases and J gave up 7 bases, with 11 bases separating them.

The rearrangement joins TRBV20-1 to TRBJ1-3; possible D gene TRBD1, 5 bases. Germline values: CDR1 DFQATT, CDR2 SNEGSKA (reference sequence). CDR3 length: 12 amino acids. The V end lost 3 bases, the J end lost 8 bases, and 11 bases lay between the germline ends. For the CDR3, the DNA is TGCAGTGCTAGCGGGGGGGAGGACACCATATATTTT. Translation: CSASGGEDTIYF.

This rearrangement joins TRBV5-1 to TRBJ2-3; TRBD2 aligns across 11 bases. The germline gives CDR1 SGHRS, CDR2 YFSETQ. The CDR3 covers 19 residues. The J segment lost 4 bases and the V segment lost 0 bases, leaving 13 bases of the junction unmatched. The CDR3 spells CASSLGGATSGRRSDTQYF. CDR3 nucleotide sequence: TGCGCCAGCAGCTTGGGGGGTGCCACTAGCGGGAGACGCTCAGATACGCAGTATTTT.

This clonotype was counted only a few times. The genes are TRBV11-3 and TRBJ2-2; D unclear. CDR1 and CDR2 (germline): SGHNT, YENEEA. V was shortened by 5 bases and J by 3 bases, with 19 bases between the two germline ends. There are 17 residues in the CDR3. CDR3: CASSPNLARRYTGELFF. In DNA form, the CDR3 reads TGTGCCAGCAGCCCGAATCTTGCTAGAAGGTACACCGGGGAGCTGTTTTTT.

This clonotype was seen more than once but under ten times. The chain employs TRBV5-1 and TRBJ2-1; maybe TRBD2 (5 bases). In germline, CDR1 is SGHRS, CDR2 YFSETQ. The CDR3 runs to 13 residues. Trimming removed 5 bases from V and 7 bases from J, with 13 bases in between. The CDR3 sequence: CASRRARENEQFF. The CDR3 region has the DNA TGCGCCAGCAGGAGGGCCCGGGAAAATGAGCAGTTCTTC.

The chain is built from TRBV20-1 and TRBJ2-1; 9 bases are a match to TRBD2. Germline assignment: CDR1 DFQATT and CDR2 SNEGSKA (reference sequence). Germline trimming cut 5 bases from V and 3 bases from J; bases unmatched to any gene: 8. The CDR3 is 15 amino acids. The CDR3 sequence: CSASLAGADYNEQFF. The CDR3 DNA follows: TGCAGTGCTTCATTAGCGGGAGCGGACTACAATGAGCAGTTCTTC.

The chain recombines TRBV24-1 with TRBJ2-6; D might be TRBD1 (6 bases). The V gene lost 5 bases and the J gene lost 4 bases, with 11 bases spanning the gap. The CDR3 runs to 15 residues. Germline CDR1 and CDR2: KGHDR and SFDVKD. CDR3 sequence: CATSASGAGANVLTF. DNA of the CDR3: TGTGCCACCAGTGCCTCAGGGGCCGGGGCCAACGTCCTGACTTTC.

This clonotype occurred a few times. The chain has TRBV11-2 and TRBJ1-1; D gene uncertain. This CDR3 is built from 15 residues. Germline CDR1 reads SGHAT; CDR2 reads FQNNGV. Trimming removed 0 bases from V and 4 bases from J, with 12 bases in between. The DNA for the CDR3 is TGTGCCAGCAGCTTAGATGGACCTAAGGGCACTGAAGCTTTCTTT. Amino acid sequence: CASSLDGPKGTEAFF.

The rearrangement joins TRBV14 to TRBJ2-3; unclear D gene. The germline V and J ends were trimmed by 3 bases and 7 bases, with 20 bases remaining between them. The germline V gene encodes CDR1 SGHDN and CDR2 FVKESK. The CDR3 has 16 residues. The CDR3 is CASSQTTVPFANTQYF. The CDR3 nucleotides read TGTGCCAGCAGCCAGACGACGGTCCCCTTCGCCAATACGCAGTATTTT.

The chain recombines TRBV23-1 with TRBJ1-2; D is ambiguous. Being an ORF, TRBV23-1 has a function that is uncertain. This CDR3 has 14 residues. V was clipped by 3 bases and J by 4 bases, with 12 bases between them. The CDR3 region is CASSHPGRAYGYTF. The CDR3 DNA sequence: TGCGCCAGCAGTCATCCAGGACGGGCCTATGGCTACACCTTC.

Ten or more counts support this clonotype. The chain links TRBV20-1 to TRBJ2-7, with 7 nucleotides matching TRBD2. The germline V gene encodes CDR1 DFQATT and CDR2 SNEGSKA (reference sequence). The CDR3 extends over 13 amino acids. The CDR3 coding sequence is TGCAGCTTAGAGGGCGGGAGCTCCTACGAGCAGTACTTC. Translating it yields CSLEGGSSYEQYF.

This clonotype was counted between two and nine times. The chain recombines TRBV7-9 with TRBJ2-3; the match to TRBD1 covers 9 bases. The trim removed 1 base at V and 4 bases at J, leaving 9 bases unmatched. This CDR3 is built from 17 residues. Germline V lookup: CDR1 SEHNR, CDR2 FQNEAQ (reference sequence). The CDR3 region is CASSLDPGQGPSDTQYF. The CDR3 DNA reads as TGTGCCAGCAGCTTAGACCCGGGACAGGGCCCCTCAGATACGCAGTATTTT.

The chain has TRBV11-2 and TRBJ2-2; TRBD2 matches at 7 bases. V shed 0 bases, J shed 5 bases, and the junction held 12 bases outside the gene matches. Germline V gives CDR1 SGHAT, CDR2 FQNNGV. This CDR3 is built from 18 residues. The CDR3 protein is CASSLEYRLAAGTGELFF. CDR3 bases: TGTGCCAGCAGCTTAGAGTATCGGCTAGCGGCTGGAACCGGGGAGCTGTTTTTT.

The chain employs TRBV20-1 and TRBJ2-2; 7 nucleotides align to TRBD2. CDR3 size: 16 residues. The ends lost 2 bases at V and 5 bases at J; junction bases unmatched: 11. Germline loops: CDR1 DFQATT, CDR2 SNEGSKA (reference sequence). CDR3 nucleotides: TGCAGTGCTAGACGGTCTGGGGGGGGGACTACCGGGGAGCTGTTTTTT. Protein product: CSARRSGGGTTGELFF.

CDR3 in DNA: TGCGCCAGCAGCCCTTCCGGGACGGAATATGGCTACACCTTC. Its translation is CASSPSGTEYGYTF. The genes are TRBV5-1 and TRBJ1-2; a possible D gene is TRBD1 (5 bases). The CDR3 is 14 residues long. Trimming took off 4 bases at V and 5 bases at J, with 15 bases between the two ends. Germline lookup yields CDR1 SGHRS and CDR2 YFSETQ.

This clonotype has just a few counts. The chain couples TRBV5-1 to TRBJ2-1; TRBD1 might be the D (5 bases). The CDR3 extends over 16 amino acids. Trimming left V 0 bases short and J 0 bases short, with 10 bases between. CDR1 and CDR2 from the germline V gene are SGHRS and YFSETQ. The CDR3: CASSLGGHLSYNEQFF. CDR3 coding DNA: TGCGCCAGCAGCTTGGGAGGACACCTCTCCTACAATGAGCAGTTCTTC.

The J gene is TRBJ1-5, the V gene TRBV5-1, with D hard to call. V lost 0 bases and J lost 3, with 7 bases in between. From germline, CDR1 is SGHRS and CDR2 YFSETQ. The CDR3 covers 14 residues. The CDR3 sequence: CASSLDGLNQPQHF. The CDR3 DNA reads as TGCGCCAGCAGCTTGGACGGACTCAATCAGCCCCAGCATTTT.

In its sample, this clonotype was seen many times. The V call is TRBV7-9, the J call TRBJ2-2; tentative D call: TRBD1 (6 bases). V lost 1 base to trimming and J lost 5 bases, with 11 bases between them. Per germline, CDR1 SEHNR and CDR2 FQNEAQ (reference sequence). This CDR3 has 15 amino acids. CDR3 region: CASSLEDRRTGELFF. The CDR3 DNA sequence: TGTGCCAGCAGCTTAGAAGACAGGCGTACCGGGGAGCTGTTTTTT.

The J gene is TRBJ1-4, the V gene TRBV7-6; TRBD1 might be the D (5 bases). Germline-derived CDR1 and CDR2 are SGHVS and FNYEAQ. This CDR3 has 13 amino acids. Deletions cut 0 bases from V and 11 bases from J, with 10 bases between. CDR3 loop: CASSLAHGDKLFF. The CDR3 DNA reads TGTGCCAGCAGCTTAGCCCATGGGGACAAACTGTTTTTT.

The chain employs TRBV5-1 and TRBJ2-3; D is unresolved. V shed 2 bases and J shed 1 base, with 8 bases lying between them. Germline lookup yields CDR1 SGHRS and CDR2 YFSETQ. The length of the CDR3 is 14 residues. Here the CDR3 reads CASSFQRRTDTQYF. The CDR3, as DNA: TGCGCCAGCAGCTTCCAGAGGCGCACAGATACGCAGTATTTT.

This chain connects TRBV3-1 to TRBJ1-6; tentatively, D is TRBD1 (5 bases). Germline CDR1 is LGHDT and CDR2 is YNNKEL (reference sequence). The CDR3 has 14 amino acids. Trimming pared 1 base from V and 7 bases from J, leaving 8 bases between. Here the CDR3 DNA reads TGTGCCAGCAGCCAAGCTCGACAGAATTCACCCCTCCACTTT. It specifies CASSQARQNSPLHF.

V and J are TRBV5-1 and TRBJ1-3; TRBD1 aligns across 7 bases. The CDR3 length is 15 residues. Germline CDR1 reads SGHRS; CDR2 reads YFSETQ. Germline trimming cut 4 bases from V and 0 bases from J; bases unmatched to any gene: 4. The CDR3: CASSRDSISGNTIYF. In nucleotides, the CDR3 is TGCGCCAGCAGCCGGGACAGCATCTCTGGAAACACCATATATTTT. Full variable domain (rest looked up from reference TRBV5-1 and TRBJ1-3): KAGVTQTPRYLIKTRGQQVTLSCSPISGHRSVSWYQQTPGQGLQFLFEYFSETQRNKGNFPGRFSGRQFSNSRSEMNVSTLELGDSALYLCASSRDSISGNTIYFGEGSWLTVV.